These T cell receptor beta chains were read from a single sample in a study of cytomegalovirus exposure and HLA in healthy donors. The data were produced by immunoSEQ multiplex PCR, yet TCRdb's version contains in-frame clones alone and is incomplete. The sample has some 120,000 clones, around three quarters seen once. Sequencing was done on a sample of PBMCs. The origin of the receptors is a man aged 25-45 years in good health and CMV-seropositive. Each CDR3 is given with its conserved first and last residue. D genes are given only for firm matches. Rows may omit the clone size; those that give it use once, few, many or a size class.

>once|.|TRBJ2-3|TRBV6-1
CASGTNTDTQYF
TGTGCCAGCGGGACAAACACAGATACGCAGTATTTT
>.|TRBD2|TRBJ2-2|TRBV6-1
CASSGGLAGTGELFF
TGTGCCAGCAGTGGGGGTCTAGCGGGGACCGGGGAGCTGTTTTTT
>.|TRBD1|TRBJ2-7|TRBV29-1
CSVGTGVRYEQYF
TGCAGCGTTGGAACAGGGGTTCGCTACGAGCAGTACTTC
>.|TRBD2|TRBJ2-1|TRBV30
CAWSGSRTSGRTANEQFF
TGTGCCTGGAGTGGGTCCCGGACTAGCGGGAGGACCGCAAATGAGCAGTTCTTC
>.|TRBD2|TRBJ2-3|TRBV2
CASSDAGERQYF
TGTGCCAGCAGTGACGCGGGGGAAAGGCAGTATTTT
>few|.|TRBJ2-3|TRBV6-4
CASSLLDGDSHTQYF
TGTGCCAGCAGTTTACTAGATGGTGACTCTCATACGCAGTATTTT
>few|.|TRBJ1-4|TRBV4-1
CASSQAPPGGLNEKLFF
TGCGCCAGCAGCCAAGCCCCGCCGGGGGGACTTAATGAAAAACTGTTTTTT
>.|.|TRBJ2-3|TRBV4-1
CASSQPLLRRSTDTQYF
TGCGCCAGCAGCCAACCCCTACTCCGGAGAAGCACAGATACGCAGTATTTT
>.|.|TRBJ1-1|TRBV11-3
CASSRRIKNTEAFF
TGTGCCAGCAGCCGGAGGATTAAGAACACTGAAGCTTTCTTT
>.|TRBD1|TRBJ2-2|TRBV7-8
CASSFLGGGTGELFF
TGTGCCAGCAGCTTCCTAGGGGGCGGCACCGGGGAGCTGTTTTTT
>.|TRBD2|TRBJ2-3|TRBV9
CASSPQIAGSVLDTQYF
TGTGCCAGCAGCCCCCAGATAGCGGGAAGTGTTTTAGATACGCAGTATTTT
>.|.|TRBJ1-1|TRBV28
CASSPWERSNTEAFF
TGTGCCAGCAGTCCTTGGGAGAGATCGAACACTGAAGCTTTCTTT
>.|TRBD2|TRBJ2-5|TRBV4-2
CASSPSGLAEETQYF
TGTGCCAGCAGCCCGTCCGGACTAGCTGAAGAGACCCAGTACTTC
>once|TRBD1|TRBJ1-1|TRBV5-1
CASSQGTGGEAFF
TGCGCCAGCAGCCAGGGGACAGGGGGTGAAGCTTTCTTT
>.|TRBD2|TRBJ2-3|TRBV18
CASSPPSGTSGTDTQYF
TGTGCCAGCTCACCACCTTCTGGGACTAGCGGCACAGATACGCAGTATTTT
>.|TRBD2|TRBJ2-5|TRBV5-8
CASSQRLAGAGETQYF
TGTGCCAGCAGTCAGAGACTAGCGGGAGCTGGGGAGACCCAGTACTTC
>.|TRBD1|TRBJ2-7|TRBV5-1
CASSSPGRGSYEQYF
TGCGCCAGCAGCTCCCCGGGCAGGGGGTCCTACGAGCAGTACTTC
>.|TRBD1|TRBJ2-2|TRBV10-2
CASSVTGWSSGELFF
TGCGCCAGCAGTGTGACAGGGTGGAGTTCCGGGGAGCTGTTTTTT
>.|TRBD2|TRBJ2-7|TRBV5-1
CASSSVGREGDEQYF
TGCGCCAGCAGCTCCGTTGGGAGGGAAGGAGACGAGCAGTACTTC
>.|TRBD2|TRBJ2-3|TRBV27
CASSSPGRVGDTQYF
TGTGCCAGCAGTTCCCCTGGGAGGGTTGGAGATACGCAGTATTTT
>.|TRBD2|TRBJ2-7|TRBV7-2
CASSPVGGGSYEQYF
TGTGCCAGCAGCCCCGTGGGGGGGGGCTCCTACGAGCAGTACTTC
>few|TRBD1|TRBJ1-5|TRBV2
CASSGTGGDQPQHF
TGTGCCAGCAGTGGTACAGGGGGCGATCAGCCCCAGCATTTT
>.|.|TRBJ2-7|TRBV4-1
CASSLRGSYEQYF
TGCGCCAGCAGCCTGCGGGGATCCTACGAGCAGTACTTC
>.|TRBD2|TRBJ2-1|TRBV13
CASSLRLAGGPDEQFF
TGTGCCAGCAGCCTACGACTAGCGGGAGGGCCTGATGAGCAGTTCTTC
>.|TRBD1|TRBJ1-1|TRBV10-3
CAIRSGQGNTEAFF
TGTGCCATCAGGTCGGGACAGGGGAACACTGAAGCTTTCTTT
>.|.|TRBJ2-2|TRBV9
CASSDTRGGGNTGELFF
TGTGCCAGCAGCGATACTAGGGGGGGCGGGAACACCGGGGAGCTGTTTTTT
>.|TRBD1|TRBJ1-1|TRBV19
CASSIVRGPNTEAFF
TGTGCCAGTAGTATAGTGAGGGGGCCAAACACTGAAGCTTTCTTT
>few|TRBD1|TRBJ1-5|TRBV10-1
CASSESRQGWNQPQHF
TGCGCCAGCAGTGAGTCGAGACAGGGATGGAATCAGCCCCAGCATTTT
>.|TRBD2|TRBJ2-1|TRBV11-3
CASSSPRAGGYNEQFF
TGTGCCAGCAGCTCCCCCAGAGCGGGAGGGTACAATGAGCAGTTCTTC
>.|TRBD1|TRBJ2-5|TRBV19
CASSTGTGLETQYF
TGTGCCAGTAGTACCGGGACAGGGCTTGAGACCCAGTACTTC
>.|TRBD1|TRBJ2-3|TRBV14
CASSSLGTVDTQYF
TGTGCCAGCAGCTCCCTAGGGACAGTCGATACGCAGTATTTT
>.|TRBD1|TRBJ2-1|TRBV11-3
CASSEKGPGQGSDEQFF
TGTGCCAGCAGCGAAAAAGGACCGGGACAGGGGTCTGATGAGCAGTTCTTC
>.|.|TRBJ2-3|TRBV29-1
CSVMTDPDTQYF
TGCAGCGTTATGACAGATCCAGATACGCAGTATTTT
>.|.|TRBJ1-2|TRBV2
CASREKSGSGGDGYTF
TGTGCCAGCAGAGAAAAAAGCGGATCGGGGGGAGATGGCTACACCTTC
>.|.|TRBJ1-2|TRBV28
CASSLSLYGYTF
TGTGCCAGCAGTTTAAGCCTCTATGGCTACACCTTC
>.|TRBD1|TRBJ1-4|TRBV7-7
CASSPGQNEKLFF
TGTGCTAGCAGCCCGGGACAGAATGAAAAACTGTTTTTT
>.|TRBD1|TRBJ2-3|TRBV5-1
CASSLGTGRADTQYF
TGCGCCAGCAGCCTAGGGACAGGGCGAGCAGATACGCAGTATTTT
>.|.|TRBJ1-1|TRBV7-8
CASSLAGMGRVDTEAFF
TGTGCCAGCAGCTTAGCGGGTATGGGCAGGGTCGACACTGAAGCTTTCTTT
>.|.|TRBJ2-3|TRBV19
CASSIADTQYF
TGTGCCAGTAGTATAGCGGATACGCAGTATTTT